The 30 T cell receptor beta chains below come from one sample, sequenced in a study of cytomegalovirus exposure and HLA in healthy donors. The PCR was carried out with 60 Vbeta primers and 13 Jbeta primers. Produced via immunoSEQ multiplex PCR; TCRdb's table is partial and in-frame only. The data hold around 120,000 clones, with under 80% observed a single time. The sample comprised PBMCs. These receptors all stem from a man between 60 and 75 years old in good health and CMV-seropositive.

This chain connects TRBV5-7 to TRBJ1-5, with 7 bases that match TRBD1. TRBV5-7 is classed as an ORF, of uncertain function. This CDR3 contains 15 residues. J was trimmed by 6 bases and V by 5 bases; bases with no gene match: 11. For the CDR3, the DNA is TGTGCCAGCAGTTATAAAGGGGGCGAGGGTCAGCCCCAGCATTTT. Its protein product is CASSYKGGEGQPQHF.

The chain joins TRBV11-2 to TRBJ2-7, with 7 bases identical to TRBD2. The CDR3 contains 17 residues. Losses at the gene ends were 9 bases for V and 0 bases for J; bases not matched to a gene: 17. Germline lookup yields CDR1 SGHAT and CDR2 FQNNGV. The CDR3 here is CARNLRGREPPSYEQYF. CDR3 nucleotides: TGTGCCAGAAACCTAAGAGGGCGGGAGCCCCCCTCCTACGAGCAGTACTTC.

The rearrangement links TRBV5-4 to TRBJ2-1; 15 nucleotides align to TRBD2. The germline CDR1 and CDR2 sequences are SGHNT and YYREEE (reference sequence). The CDR3 length is 17 residues. Unmatched junction bases numbered 5, after V lost 6 bases and J lost 1 base. The CDR3 protein is CASTGTSGRLSYNEQFF. CDR3 DNA: TGTGCCAGCACCGGGACTAGCGGGAGGTTGTCCTACAATGAGCAGTTCTTC.

The chain links TRBV15 to TRBJ1-6; 12 bases align to TRBD1. There are 15 residues in the CDR3. Germline V gives CDR1 LNHNV, CDR2 YYDKDF (reference sequence). V lost 5 bases, J lost 9 bases, and 5 bases stayed unmatched. The CDR3 here is CATSPRDRGLSPLHF. The CDR3 bases are TGTGCCACCAGCCCCCGGGACAGGGGGCTTTCACCCCTCCACTTT. The full variable domain, its missing parts supplied by reference TRBV15 and TRBJ1-6, is DAMVIQNPRYQVTQFGKPVTLSCSQTLNHNVMYWYQQKSSQAPKLLFHYYDKDFNNEADTPDNFQSRRPNTSFCFLDIRSPGLGDTAMYLCATSPRDRGLSPLHFGNGTRLTVT.

The rearrangement joins TRBV28 to TRBJ2-5; D possibly corresponds to TRBD1 (5 bases). The CDR3 totals 15 residues. Germline V gene sequence: CDR1 MDHEN, CDR2 SYDVKM. V gave up 3 bases and J gave up 5 bases, with 16 bases separating them. The CDR3 DNA is TGTGCCAGCAGTTTCGGCCTAGGGGTGGTGGAGACCCAGTACTTC. This gives the protein CASSFGLGVVETQYF.

V gene TRBV7-2 combines with J gene TRBJ1-2; maybe TRBD1 (6 bases). This CDR3 has 15 residues. V lost 5 bases and J lost 5, with 18 bases in between. Germline V lookup: CDR1 SGHTA, CDR2 FQGNSA. The DNA for the CDR3 is TGTGCCAGCAGCGAAAGGGGGGGGCGGGGATATGGCTACACCTTC. Its protein is CASSERGGRGYGYTF.

This clone was observed once. The chain couples TRBV19 to TRBJ1-1; D not certain. The CDR3 has 14 residues. Between the trimmed V and J ends, which lost 5 bases and 4 bases, there was a span of 14 bases. Germline V gives CDR1 LNHDA, CDR2 SQIVND (reference sequence). The DNA of the CDR3 is TGTGCCAGTAGTTGGCTCACATCGGGCACTGAAGCTTTCTTT. It yields the protein CASSWLTSGTEAFF.

Comment on this clone: One junction end does not reproduce the germline sequence, and a read error may be involved. The rearrangement links TRBV4-1 to TRBJ2-2; TRBD2 aligns across 9 bases. This CDR3 region has 15 residues. Germline CDR1 is MGHRA and CDR2 is YSYEKL. The CDR3, as DNA: TGCGCCAGCAGTCAAGGCGGGAGGGTAGGCGGGGAGCTGTTTTTT. Its protein is CASSQGGRVGGELFF.

Concerning this clone itself: Additional DNA sequences in this sample encode the identical CDR3. This chain links TRBV5-6 with TRBJ2-3; 9 nucleotides agree with TRBD2. Germline V CDR1 and CDR2: SGHDT, YYEEEE. After removal of 1 base from V and 2 bases from J, the junction contained 5 bases not matched to a gene. The CDR3 has 16 amino acids. DNA for the CDR3: TGTGCCAGCAGCTTGTTGCGGGGGGGCGACACAGATACGCAGTATTTT. It yields the protein CASSLLRGGDTDTQYF.

In regard to this clone: Mismatch with germline at one junction end may stem from a read error. This specimen includes other DNA sequences encoding the same CDR3. This chain connects TRBV5-4 to TRBJ1-2, with D uncertain. The CDR3 length is 13 residues. Germline loops: CDR1 SGHNT, CDR2 YYREEE (reference sequence). As DNA, the CDR3 is TGTGCCAGCAGCTTGGACAGCCTCTATGGCTACACTTTC. Translation gives CASSLDSLYGYTF.

This chain links TRBV28 with TRBJ2-1, with 13 positions matching TRBD2. Looked up from germline, CDR1 is MDHEN and CDR2 is SYDVKM. J lost 8 bases, V lost 6 bases, and 7 bases had no gene match. The CDR3 covers 15 residues. DNA of the CDR3: TGTGCCAGCAGCGGGAGGACTAGCGGGAGTCATGAGCAGTTCTTC. Its translation: CASSGRTSGSHEQFF.

This clone was found a few times. The chain is built from TRBV30 and TRBJ1-1, with 9 bases matching TRBD1. Germline V gives CDR1 GTSNPN, CDR2 SVGIG (reference sequence). V was pared by 0 bases and J by 5 bases, with 28 bases of the junction left unmatched. The CDR3 is made up of 22 amino acids. Here the CDR3 DNA reads TGTGCCTGGAGTGTATTCAGCCGAGGGACAGGGCTAGGAGGGAAAGTAGGGACTGAAGCTTTCTTT. Translation gives CAWSVFSRGTGLGGKVGTEAFF.

This clone was observed a handful of times. The chain couples TRBV5-1 to TRBJ1-1; D might be TRBD1 (5 bases). Germline V gene lookup returns CDR1 SGHRS and CDR2 YFSETQ. Trimming removed 3 bases at V and 1 base at J, with 13 bases between. The CDR3 covers 15 residues. CDR3 loop: CASSSGVMGNTEAFF. The CDR3 nucleotides are TGCGCCAGCAGCTCGGGGGTTATGGGGAACACTGAAGCTTTCTTT. Using reference TRBV5-1 and TRBJ1-1 for the parts outside the CDR3, the full variable domain is KAGVTQTPRYLIKTRGQQVTLSCSPISGHRSVSWYQQTPGQGLQFLFEYFSETQRNKGNFPGRFSGRQFSNSRSEMNVSTLELGDSALYLCASSSGVMGNTEAFFGQGTRLTVV.

The chain is built from TRBV27 and TRBJ2-1, with 8 bases fitting TRBD1. This CDR3 region has 15 residues. V lost 1 base, J lost 5 bases, and 4 bases stayed unmatched. CDR1 is MNHEY, CDR2 SMNVEV, per germline (reference sequence). The CDR3 loop reads CASSLFTGGNNEQFF. The CDR3 coding sequence is TGTGCCAGCAGTTTATTTACAGGGGGAAACAATGAGCAGTTCTTC.

This chain joins TRBV4-2 and TRBJ2-7; 9 nucleotides line up with TRBD1. This CDR3 is 15 amino acids long. Germline CDR1 reads LGHNA; CDR2 reads YNFKEQ. Unmatched junction bases numbered 9, after V lost 3 bases and J lost 6 bases. CDR3 DNA sequence: TGTGCCAGCAGCCACAACGTGGACAGGGGAGGCGAGCAGTACTTC. Its protein product is CASSHNVDRGGEQYF.

This rearrangement joins TRBV19 to TRBJ1-1; D might be TRBD1 (6 bases). The CDR3 loop spans 15 amino acids. CDR1 LNHDA and CDR2 SQIVND come from the germline V gene (reference sequence). With 6 bases removed from V and 2 bases from J, the gap between germline ends came to 16 bases. CDR3 loop: CASRAGENSNTEAFF. DNA for the CDR3: TGTGCCAGTAGAGCAGGGGAAAACTCTAACACTGAAGCTTTCTTT.

This clone was detected a few times. CDR3 in DNA: TGCGCCAGCAGCCAAGACGGGGGGTTGGGCAATCAGCCCCAGCATTTT. Its translation is CASSQDGGLGNQPQHF. This chain connects TRBV4-3 to TRBJ1-5; D may be TRBD1 (5 bases). Germline V gene sequence: CDR1 LGHNA, CDR2 YSLEER. The V and J ends lost 0 bases and 2 bases respectively, with 11 bases between them. CDR3 length: 16 amino acids.

This chain uses TRBV29-1 with TRBJ2-3, with TRBD2 matching 12 bases. V shed 1 base and J 2 bases; nucleotides not matched to a gene: 4. Germline V CDR1 and CDR2: SQVTM, ANQGSEA. CDR3 length: 16 residues. CDR3 sequence: CSVEGTSGAHTDTQYF. CDR3 in DNA: TGCAGCGTTGAAGGGACTAGCGGGGCACACACAGATACGCAGTATTTT.

V and J are TRBV30 and TRBJ1-5; TRBD1 agrees at 7 bases. CDR1 GTSNPN and CDR2 SVGIG come from the germline V gene (reference sequence). This CDR3 has 14 amino acids. V was clipped by 4 bases and J by 0 bases; unmatched bases: 3. CDR3 sequence (DNA): TGTGCCTGGACCGGGACAGATAGCAATCAGCCCCAGCATTTT. Translating it yields CAWTGTDSNQPQHF.

A remark on this clone: One junction end disagrees with the germline gene, perhaps due to a read error. J is TRBJ2-2 and V is TRBV28; D possibly corresponds to TRBD2 (6 bases). The CDR3 totals 16 residues. The germline V gene has CDR1 MDHEN and CDR2 SYDVKM. The CDR3 sequence: CASGLRTIADTGELFF. The CDR3, as DNA: TGTGCCAGCGGTTTAAGGACTATCGCGGACACCGGGGAGCTGTTTTTT.

This chain connects TRBV29-1 to TRBJ2-7, with D maybe TRBD2 (7 bases). Germline lookup yields CDR1 SQVTM and CDR2 ANQGSEA. The V end lost 4 bases, the J end lost 4 bases, and 14 bases lay between the germline ends. The CDR3 is made up of 13 amino acids. The CDR3 is CSVGGGASYEQYF. The CDR3 nucleotides read TGCAGCGTTGGTGGGGGGGCGTCGTACGAGCAGTACTTC.

The table lists this clone with a count of one. V usage is TRBV2 and J usage is TRBJ1-2; no reliable D call. V was trimmed by 2 bases and J by 6 bases, leaving 10 bases between them. The CDR3 sequence is 13 residues long. Germline V gene data show CDR1 as SNHLY and CDR2 as FYNNEI. The CDR3 DNA sequence: TGTGCCAGCAGTGAATCCGGGTTTGATGGCTACACCTTC. This gives the protein CASSESGFDGYTF.

The chain carries TRBV6-5 and TRBJ2-7, with D uncertain. Germline-derived CDR1 and CDR2 are MNHEY and SVGAGI. This CDR3 has 14 amino acids. With 7 bases removed from V and 2 bases from J, the gap between germline ends came to 15 bases. The CDR3 reads CASNRFASTYEQYF. CDR3 nucleotides: TGTGCCAGCAACCGCTTCGCCAGTACCTACGAGCAGTACTTC.

This chain connects TRBV28 to TRBJ2-2, with 9 bases matching TRBD1. The CDR3 spans 16 residues. The germline V gene encodes CDR1 MDHEN and CDR2 SYDVKM. With 8 bases clipped from V and 4 bases from J, the junction kept 11 bases outside the gene matches. Written as DNA, the CDR3 is TGTGCCAGCGTCACCGCCGGGACAGGGATCACCGGGGAGCTGTTTTTT. As protein: CASVTAGTGITGELFF.

The chain carries TRBV30 and TRBJ1-1, with unresolved D. This CDR3 region has 13 residues. The germline gives CDR1 GTSNPN, CDR2 SVGIG (reference sequence). Trimming pared 2 bases from V and 4 bases from J, leaving 11 bases between. CDR3 bases: TGTGCCTGGAGTAAAGAGAGTAGCACTGAAGCTTTCTTT. It specifies CAWSKESSTEAFF. Full variable domain (missing parts from reference TRBV30 and TRBJ1-1): SQTIHQWPATLVQPVGSPLSLECTVEGTSNPNLYWYRQAAGRGLQLLFYSVGIGQISSEVPQNLSASRPQDRQFILSSKKLLLSDSGFYLCAWSKESSTEAFFGQGTRLTVV.

The rearrangement joins TRBV6-1 to TRBJ1-2; D possibly corresponds to TRBD1 (6 bases). V shed 3 bases and J shed 3 bases, with 8 bases lying between them. Germline CDR1 is MNHNS and CDR2 is SASEGT. This CDR3 region has 13 residues. CDR3 in amino acids: CASSEKGDYGYTF. The CDR3 coding sequence is TGTGCCAGCAGTGAGAAGGGGGACTATGGCTACACCTTC.

The chain is built from TRBV2 and TRBJ2-7, with TRBD2 matching over 7 bases. V lost 2 bases, J lost 6 bases, and 4 bases stayed unmatched. The germline gives CDR1 SNHLY, CDR2 FYNNEI. The CDR3 has 13 amino acids. The CDR3 protein is CASSERGVSEQYF. For the CDR3, the DNA is TGTGCCAGCAGTGAACGGGGGGTTAGCGAGCAGTACTTC.

The V gene is TRBV11-2, the J gene TRBJ2-1; 15 bases align to TRBD2. Germline V gives CDR1 SGHAT, CDR2 FQNNGV. Trimming took 5 bases from V and 7 from J; bases not matched to a gene: 6. The CDR3 has 16 amino acids. CDR3 nucleotide sequence: TGTGCCAGCAGCACAGGACTAGCGGGGGGGTTTAATGAGCAGTTCTTC. Translation: CASSTGLAGGFNEQFF. Drawing the rest from reference TRBV11-2 and TRBJ2-1, the complete variable domain is EAGVAQSPRYKIIEKRQSVAFWCNPISGHATLYWYQQILGQGPKLLIQFQNNGVVDDSQLPKDRFSAERLKGVDSTLKIQPAKLEDSAVYLCASSTGLAGGFNEQFFGPGTRLTVL.

The chain joins TRBV5-5 to TRBJ2-7, with D possibly matching TRBD1 (6 bases). The CDR3 contains 15 residues. Trimming removed 1 base from V and 2 bases from J, with 13 bases in between. The germline V gene has CDR1 SGHKS and CDR2 YYEKEE (reference sequence). In DNA, the CDR3 is TGTGCCAGCAGCTTGTTTAGGCAGGGGACCTACGAGCAGTACTTC. It yields the protein CASSLFRQGTYEQYF.

The rearrangement links TRBV29-1 to TRBJ1-3; D is possibly TRBD1 (5 bases). Germline CDR1 reads SQVTM; CDR2 reads ANQGSEA. This CDR3 is built from 12 residues. Trimming removed 7 bases at V and 3 bases at J, with 10 bases between. CDR3 sequence: CSAGESGNTIYF. CDR3 nucleotide sequence: TGCAGCGCGGGGGAAAGTGGAAACACCATATATTTT.